The 30 T cell receptor beta chains given below trace back to one sample, sequenced in a study of post-analysis software for immune sequencing data. General study points: Patients showed TRBV5-6, TRBV5-1 and TRBV20-1 among roughly 5 TRBV segments more frequent than in controls.

These TCRs' antigens remain unknown. Unique-molecular-identifier-tagged TCR beta cDNA libraries were used. TCRdb reanalysed the PCR reads using MiXCR and keeps one entry per CDR3 protein. The table records about 620,000 distinct CDR3 sequences, 44% of them present only once. Sequencing was carried out using blood. All receptors come from a girl between 5 and 17 years old with multiple sclerosis.

V gene TRBV5-5 combines with J gene TRBJ2-4, with D perhaps matching TRBD2 (6 bases). The CDR3 runs 16 residues. The V end lost 1 base, the J end lost 0 bases, and 11 bases lay between the germline ends. CDR1 SGHKS and CDR2 YYEKEE come from the germline V gene (reference sequence). In nucleotides, the CDR3 is TGTGCCAGCAGCTTGACGGGGGATCTAGCCAAAAACATTCAGTACTTC. Its translation: CASSLTGDLAKNIQYF. The full variable domain, completed using reference TRBV5-5 and TRBJ2-4, is DAGVTQSPTHLIKTRGQQVTLRCSPISGHKSVSWYQQVLGQGPQFIFQYYEKEERGRGNFPDRFSARQFPNYSSELNVNALLLGDSALYLCASSLTGDLAKNIQYFGAGTRLSVL.

The chain employs TRBV25-1 and TRBJ1-6, with a weak D call TRBD1 (6 bases). Trimming stripped 5 bases from V and 10 bases from J, with 18 bases between. The CDR3 is 15 amino acids. The germline V gene has CDR1 MGHDK and CDR2 SYGVNS. The CDR3 is CASSKNEQGWSPLHF. As DNA, the CDR3 is TGTGCCAGCAGTAAAAACGAGCAGGGGTGGTCACCCCTCCACTTT.

The CDR3 DNA sequence: TGTGCCAGCAGCCAAGCTGTTGCCCTCTTCACAGATACGCAGTATTTT. It yields the protein CASSQAVALFTDTQYF. V is TRBV3-1 and J is TRBJ2-3; no definite D call. Germline CDR1 LGHDT, CDR2 YNNKEL (reference sequence). There are 16 residues in the CDR3. Trimming left V 1 base short and J 2 bases short, with 13 bases between.

A few counts support this clonotype. The chain links TRBV20-1 to TRBJ2-5, with D maybe TRBD1 (6 bases). The CDR3 length is 13 residues. Trimming stripped 6 bases from V and 4 bases from J, with 15 bases between. Germline V gene sequence: CDR1 DFQATT, CDR2 SNEGSKA (reference sequence). CDR3 in DNA: TGCAGTGCCGACTTGGGGACAACAGAGACCCAGTACTTC. Its protein is CSADLGTTETQYF.

The chain uses TRBV12-3 or TRBV12-4 and TRBJ1-2; no clear D gene. V was shortened by 4 bases and J by 6 bases, with 15 bases between the two germline ends. The CDR3 covers 14 residues. CDR3 region: CASSSGRVFHGYTF. The CDR3 region has the DNA TGTGCCAGCAGTTCCGGACGGGTGTTCCATGGCTACACCTTC.

V is TRBV20-1 and J is TRBJ1-1, with D uncertain. With 1 base removed from V and 4 bases from J, the gap between germline ends came to 19 bases. CDR3 length: 16 amino acids. The germline V gene encodes CDR1 DFQATT and CDR2 SNEGSKA (reference sequence). The CDR3 here is CSARVFGVSGSTEAFF. As DNA, the CDR3 is TGCAGTGCTAGAGTATTCGGGGTTTCTGGGAGCACTGAAGCTTTCTTT.

This clonotype was observed a few times. V gene TRBV5-6 combines with J gene TRBJ2-3, with 9 bases aligning to TRBD2. Germline CDR1 and CDR2: SGHDT and YYEEEE. V lost 0 bases and J lost 0; bases outside the gene matches: 5. The CDR3 totals 17 residues. DNA for the CDR3: TGTGCCAGCAGCTTGGAGACTAGCGGAGAAAGCACAGATACGCAGTATTTT. This codes for CASSLETSGESTDTQYF.

The CDR3 DNA is TGCAGCGTTGAATGGCGGACTAGCGCCAACCAAGAGACCCAGTACTTC. It translates to CSVEWRTSANQETQYF. The chain uses TRBV29-1 and TRBJ2-5, with 9 positions matching TRBD2. Germline values: CDR1 SQVTM, CDR2 ANQGSEA. The V and J ends lost 2 bases and 0 bases, in that order; junction bases with no gene match: 7. The CDR3 spans 16 residues. Combining the CDR3 with reference TRBV29-1 and TRBJ2-5 gives the whole variable domain SAVISQKPSRDICQRGTSLTIQCQVDSQVTMMFWYRQQPGQSLTLIATANQGSEATYESGFVIDKFPISRPNLTFSTLTVSNMSPEDSSIYLCSVEWRTSANQETQYFGPGTRLLVL.

The V and J genes are TRBV30 and TRBJ2-4, with D perhaps matching TRBD2 (6 bases). With the DNA end fitting TRBJ2-7 better, the J assignment may be wrong. There are 14 residues in the CDR3. In germline, CDR1 is GTSNPN, CDR2 SVGIG (reference sequence). As DNA, the CDR3 is TGTGCCTGGAGTAGGGGCGGGACCACCTACGAGCAGTACTTC. Its protein product is CAWSRGGTTYEQYF.

Of note for this clonotype: One end of the junction fails to match germline, which may point to a read error. This chain connects TRBV5-1 to TRBJ2-5; TRBD2 aligns across 14 bases. Germline V CDR1 and CDR2: SGHRS, YFSETQ. The CDR3 covers 15 residues. CDR3 amino acids: CAGSAGLAGVETQYF. For the CDR3, the DNA is TGCGCCGGCAGCGCGGGACTAGCGGGAGTAGAGACCCAGTACTTC.

The V gene is TRBV6-1, the J gene TRBJ1-6, with D possibly TRBD1 on 5 matching bases. The germline V gene has CDR1 MNHNS and CDR2 SASEGT. V lost 6 bases and J lost 7, with 10 bases in between. This CDR3 is built from 13 residues. The CDR3 sequence is CASRPYRNSPLHF. The CDR3 bases are TGTGCCAGCAGACCATACAGGAATTCACCCCTCCACTTT.

In this sample, this clonotype turned up once. The V gene is TRBV20-1, the J gene TRBJ2-4; 7 bases are a match to TRBD1. The CDR3 sequence is 15 residues long. Germline CDR1 DFQATT, CDR2 SNEGSKA (reference sequence). The junction had 10 bases not matched to a gene; V was cut back by 7 bases and J by 1 base. The CDR3 coding sequence is TGCAGTGTGTCAGGGGGAGCCGAGGCCAAAAACATTCAGTACTTC. This sequence encodes CSVSGGAEAKNIQYF.

This clonotype was seen a few times. V usage is TRBV6-5 and J usage is TRBJ1-1; TRBD1 matches at 8 bases. This CDR3 spans 14 amino acids. From germline, CDR1 is MNHEY and CDR2 SVGAGI. The ends lost 6 bases at V and 5 bases at J; junction bases unmatched: 8. The chain's CDR3 is CASRQTGGFTEAFF. CDR3 DNA: TGTGCCAGCAGACAAACAGGGGGTTTTACTGAAGCTTTCTTT.

V gene TRBV13 combines with J gene TRBJ1-1; 9 bases are a match to TRBD1. This CDR3 spans 15 amino acids. Germline CDR1 PRHDT, CDR2 FYEKMQ (reference sequence). Trimming cost V 4 bases and J 6 bases; bases outside gene matches: 9. The CDR3 nucleotides read TGTGCCAGCAGCTGGGGGTGGACAGGGGACGCTGAAGCTTTCTTT. It translates to CASSWGWTGDAEAFF.

This clonotype was picked up a small number of times. The rearrangement joins TRBV4-1 to TRBJ2-2, with D tentatively TRBD2 (5 bases). Trimming shortened V by 1 base and J by 5 bases, and 14 bases separated the two germline ends. The CDR3 is 16 amino acids. The germline CDR1 and CDR2 sequences are MGHRA and YSYEKL. The CDR3 bases are TGCGCCAGCAGCCAAGGTCGTGGACTCCTGACCGGGGAGCTGTTTTTT. This encodes CASSQGRGLLTGELFF.

The chain joins TRBV20-1 to TRBJ1-5; a possible D gene is TRBD1 (6 bases). The germline V gene has CDR1 DFQATT and CDR2 SNEGSKA (reference sequence). The CDR3 length is 14 residues. V lost 0 bases and J lost 2, with 8 bases in between. The CDR3 sequence: CSARDNRGNQPQHF. The CDR3 DNA reads TGCAGTGCTAGAGATAACAGGGGCAATCAGCCCCAGCATTTT.

This clonotype has only a few counts. The rearrangement uses TRBV6-2 or TRBV6-3 and TRBJ2-5, with 10 bases identical to TRBD2. The CDR3 has 15 residues. V lost 5 bases, J lost 8 bases, and 11 bases stayed unmatched. Germline CDR1 MNHEY, CDR2 SVGEGT. The CDR3 is CASSHDLAGASTQYF. Here the CDR3 DNA reads TGTGCCAGCAGTCACGACCTAGCGGGGGCCAGTACCCAGTACTTC.

This clonotype was counted once. V and J are TRBV20-1 and TRBJ1-5; no firm D call. The CDR3 runs 13 residues. From germline, CDR1 is DFQATT and CDR2 SNEGSKA (reference sequence). The V gene lost 1 base and the J gene lost 3 bases, with 7 bases spanning the gap. The DNA of the CDR3 is TGCAGTGCTAGAGCACAAGTCAATCAGCCCCAGCATTTT. This sequence encodes CSARAQVNQPQHF.

The chain employs TRBV15 and TRBJ1-2, with 7 bases matching TRBD1. Germline V CDR1 and CDR2: LNHNV, YYDKDF (reference sequence). This CDR3 spans 15 amino acids. After removal of 0 bases from V and 3 bases from J, the junction contained 4 bases not matched to a gene. DNA of the CDR3: TGTGCCACCAGCAGAGAAGGGGGCGACTACTATGGCTACACCTTC. Encoded protein: CATSREGGDYYGYTF.

The rearrangement links TRBV12-3 or TRBV12-4 to TRBJ2-1; a weak D match, TRBD2 (5 bases). The V and J ends lost 4 bases and 12 bases respectively, with 10 bases between them. The CDR3 extends over 11 amino acids. The CDR3: CASSSGTAQFF. The DNA of the CDR3 is TGTGCCAGCAGTTCGGGAACCGCGCAGTTCTTC.

With respect to this clonotype: A read error may produce the germline difference seen at one junction end. V usage is TRBV24-1 and J usage is TRBJ2-3; 9 nucleotides align to TRBD1. The CDR3 is 15 amino acids. CDR1 is KGHDR, CDR2 SFDVKD, per germline. CDR3 in amino acids: CATSAGTGTTDTRYF. In nucleotides, the CDR3 is TGTGCCACCAGTGCAGGGACAGGGACCACAGATACGCGGTATTTT.

This clonotype was found a few times. This chain connects TRBV5-1 to TRBJ2-2, with no clear D. The ends were cut back, 1 base at V and 1 base at J, with 8 bases in the middle. The CDR3 totals 15 residues. Germline values: CDR1 SGHRS, CDR2 YFSETQ. The DNA of the CDR3 is TGCGCCAGCAGCTTGACTAACCTGAACACCGGGGAGCTGTTTTTT. It specifies CASSLTNLNTGELFF.

There are a few counts of this clonotype. The chain joins TRBV4-1 to TRBJ1-5; unclear D gene. V gave up 0 bases and J gave up 6 bases, with 9 bases separating them. Germline CDR1 is MGHRA and CDR2 is YSYEKL. This CDR3 is built from 14 residues. The CDR3 nucleotides read TGCGCCAGCAGCCAAGAGCCGGCGTCTCAGCCCCAGCATTTT. This encodes CASSQEPASQPQHF.

This clonotype was seen only a few times. The chain couples TRBV7-9 to TRBJ2-3; no firm D call. V was trimmed by 8 bases and J by 6 bases, leaving 12 bases between them. This CDR3 spans 12 amino acids. CDR1 and CDR2 (germline): SEHNR, FQNEAQ (reference sequence). As DNA, the CDR3 is TGTGCCAGCCCCTCCCAAACCGATACGCAGTATTTT. This sequence encodes CASPSQTDTQYF.

This clonotype occurred a few times. The chain carries TRBV20-1 and TRBJ2-7; D is unclear. This CDR3 contains 11 residues. V was trimmed by 2 bases and J by 7 bases, leaving 9 bases between them. Per the germline V gene, CDR1 is DFQATT and CDR2 is SNEGSKA (reference sequence). The CDR3 nucleotides are TGCAGTGCTAGATCCCGTGGGGAGCAGTACTTC. It codes for CSARSRGEQYF.

This clonotype was detected only a few times. The chain recombines TRBV7-2 with TRBJ2-3; tentatively, D is TRBD1 (5 bases). The germline V gene encodes CDR1 SGHTA and CDR2 FQGNSA. Trimming removed 7 bases from V and 0 bases from J, with 8 bases in between. The CDR3 runs 13 residues. This CDR3 is CASTGQSTDTQYF. Written as DNA, the CDR3 is TGTGCCAGCACAGGGCAAAGCACAGATACGCAGTATTTT.

This clonotype appeared a few times. The chain carries TRBV5-6 and TRBJ2-7, with TRBD1 matching 7 bases. This CDR3 contains 13 residues. The junction had 3 bases not matched to a gene; V was cut back by 4 bases and J by 2 bases. CDR1 and CDR2 from the germline V gene are SGHDT and YYEEEE. The CDR3, as DNA: TGTGCCAGCAGCCCCACAGGGGCCTACGAGCAGTACTTC. As protein: CASSPTGAYEQYF.

The chain uses TRBV7-9 and TRBJ2-7; D could derive from TRBD1 or TRBD2 (7 bases each). The CDR3 is 15 residues long. Trimming stripped 5 bases from V and 3 bases from J, with 17 bases between. The germline CDR1 and CDR2 sequences are SEHNR and FQNEAQ (reference sequence). CDR3 residues: CASSPSDREGYEQYF. In DNA, the CDR3 is TGTGCCAGCAGCCCATCAGACAGGGAGGGCTACGAGCAGTACTTC.

A few counts support this clonotype. The rearrangement uses TRBV28 and TRBJ2-7; D gene uncertain. Germline CDR1 reads MDHEN; CDR2 reads SYDVKM. Trimming shortened V by 0 bases and J by 0 bases, and 12 bases separated the two germline ends. The CDR3 sequence is 16 residues long. CDR3 nucleotide sequence: TGTGCCAGCAGTTTATGGGTCGGCGGACCCTCCTACGAGCAGTACTTC. This codes for CASSLWVGGPSYEQYF.

This clonotype turned up a few times. This chain uses TRBV10-1 with TRBJ2-1; D gene uncertain. Trimming cost V 3 bases and J 7 bases, with 25 bases left between them. The length of the CDR3 is 18 residues. From germline, CDR1 is WNHNN and CDR2 SYGVQD (reference sequence). CDR3 sequence: CASSEFGILGGLTNEQFF. CDR3 coding DNA: TGCGCCAGCAGTGAATTTGGGATTCTCGGTGGGCTGACGAATGAGCAGTTCTTC.